The sequence of this T cell receptor (beta chain) was determined in a study of cytomegalovirus exposure and HLA in healthy donors. About the research overall: Unique TCRs numbering roughly 85 million, obtained from HLA-typed donors, made up an early data release. Study results and limitations: V- and J-gene trimming in TCR beta was tied to a missense DCLRE1C variant by an analysis performed later.

13 Jbeta primers and 60 Vbeta primers were used for the PCR. TCRdb's copy holds only in-frame clones and misses some; the assay was immunoSEQ multiplex PCR. In all, the sample yields about 160,000 clones. In regard to this clone: Its target is not known.

CDR1 is MDHEN and CDR2 is SYDVKM in the germline V gene. The CDR3 contains 15 residues. V lost 6 bases and J lost 7; bases outside the gene matches: 9. The J gene is TRBJ2-1, the V gene TRBV28, with TRBD2 matching 10 bases. The clonotype originates from a man aged 25-45 years in good health and CMV-seronegative. Sequencing input: PBMCs. In nucleotides, the CDR3 is TGTGCCAGCAGCCTACTAGCGGGAAGGGGTAATGAGCAGTTCTTC. Translation: CASSLLAGRGNEQFF.